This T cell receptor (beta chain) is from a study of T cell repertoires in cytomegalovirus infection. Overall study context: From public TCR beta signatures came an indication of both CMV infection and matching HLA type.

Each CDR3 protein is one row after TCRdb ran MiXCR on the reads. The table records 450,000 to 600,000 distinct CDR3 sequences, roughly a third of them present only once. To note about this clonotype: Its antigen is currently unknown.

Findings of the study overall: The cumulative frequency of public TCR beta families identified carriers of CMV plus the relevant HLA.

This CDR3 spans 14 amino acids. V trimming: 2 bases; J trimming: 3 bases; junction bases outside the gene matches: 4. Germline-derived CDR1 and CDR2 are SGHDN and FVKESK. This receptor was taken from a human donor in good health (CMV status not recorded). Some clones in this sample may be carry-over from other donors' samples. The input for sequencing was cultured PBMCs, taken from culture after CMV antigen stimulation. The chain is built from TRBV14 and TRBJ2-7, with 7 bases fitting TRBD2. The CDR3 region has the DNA TGTGCCAGCAGCCAAACGACTAGCAGCTACGAGCAGTACTTC. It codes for CASSQTTSSYEQYF.